Here is one TCR beta chain with its context. CDR3 size: 14 residues. Between the trimmed V and J ends, which lost 5 bases and 3 bases, there was a span of 11 bases. CDR1 SGHKS and CDR2 YYEKEE come from the germline V gene (reference sequence). This sample is part of a study of blood T cell repertoires in COVID-19. Study as a whole: Acute-phase and convalescent COVID-19 samples originated in the United States, Italy and Spain. In each case, the material was cDNA or gDNA derived from T cells, B-cell-depleted T cells, or PBMCs.

Libraries were prepared by immunoSEQ multiplex PCR; TCRdb keeps only in-frame clonotypes and omits some of them. In the table there are 200,000 to 300,000 clones, around 88% of which are singletons. The rearrangement joins TRBV5-5 to TRBJ1-4, with D possibly TRBD1 on 5 matching bases. The TCR comes from a man aged 30 to 39 with active or convalescent COVID-19. Sequenced input: peripheral blood. CDR3 DNA: TGTGCCAGCAGTCGGGGGTCCCCTAATGAAAAACTGTTTTTT. This gives the protein CASSRGSPNEKLFF.